The 10 T cell receptor beta chains below were found in one sample sequenced in a study of blood T cell repertoires in COVID-19 (dated by TCRdb to between 2020 and 2021). Libraries were prepared through the immunoSEQ multiplex PCR assay. The table comes from immuneACCESS by way of TCRdb, which keeps in-frame sequences with V and J called. Part of the clones is missing from these tables; in studies checked, under half for an unresolved V gene and the rest for unknown reasons. The sample records under 200,000 clones, about 85% of which are singletons. The ten largest clones capture almost 5% of the sample. Source material: peripheral blood. The receptors stem from a woman aged 80 or over with acute or convalescent COVID-19.

This rearrangement joins TRBV15 to TRBJ2-3; the D gene is possibly TRBD1 (6 bases). The CDR3 has 15 residues. V lost 0 bases to trimming and J lost 1 base, with 8 bases between them. Germline V gene data show CDR1 as LNHNV and CDR2 as YYDKDF (reference sequence). CDR3 coding DNA: TGTGCCACCAGCAGAGATGAGGGGGGCACAGATACGCAGTATTTT. This codes for CATSRDEGGTDTQYF.

The V gene is TRBV20-1, the J gene TRBJ2-1, with D perhaps matching TRBD1 (5 bases). Germline loops: CDR1 DFQATT, CDR2 SNEGSKA (reference sequence). The CDR3 contains 14 residues. V was shortened by 3 bases and J by 6 bases, with 15 bases between the two germline ends. CDR3 DNA: TGCAGTGCTAGTTTGTCGCAGGGTAGCAATGAGCAGTTCTTC. Amino acid sequence: CSASLSQGSNEQFF.

This rearrangement joins TRBV27 to TRBJ2-2; a weak D match, TRBD1 (5 bases). In germline, CDR1 is MNHEY, CDR2 SMNVEV (reference sequence). Trimming removed 4 bases at V and 5 bases at J, with 20 bases between. This CDR3 is 17 amino acids long. The CDR3 protein is CASSSSIDRIRTGELFF. CDR3 nucleotide sequence: TGTGCCAGCAGTTCGTCAATCGACAGAATAAGGACCGGGGAGCTGTTTTTT.

J is TRBJ2-7 and V is TRBV11-2; maybe TRBD1 (6 bases). The CDR3 extends over 19 amino acids. Per germline, CDR1 SGHAT and CDR2 FQNNGV. The ends were cut back, 4 bases at V and 5 bases at J, with 30 bases in the middle. The CDR3 nucleotides are TGTGCCAGCAGCTCGAAACGACAAGCGTGGGTCTACAGGGCCCACGAGCAGTACTTC. It specifies CASSSKRQAWVYRAHEQYF.

This sequence joins TRBV7-2 and TRBJ2-7; 11 bases agree with TRBD2. The junction had 5 bases not matched to a gene; V was cut back by 5 bases and J by 5 bases. This CDR3 has 14 residues. Germline CDR1 reads SGHTA; CDR2 reads FQGNSA. CDR3 loop: CASSLGTSGDEQYF. The CDR3 DNA reads TGTGCCAGCAGCCTTGGGACTAGCGGAGACGAGCAGTACTTC.

J is TRBJ2-7 and V is TRBV9, with TRBD2 as a possible D gene (5 bases). This CDR3 has 15 amino acids. Trimming removed 4 bases from V and 1 base from J, with 15 bases in between. CDR1 is SGDLS and CDR2 is YYNGEE in the germline V gene. Here the CDR3 DNA reads TGTGCCAGCAGCCATCGACGGGAAGCGTCCTACGAGCAGTACTTC. Encoded protein: CASSHRREASYEQYF.

J is TRBJ1-2 and V is TRBV5-1; D remains unclear. The CDR3 loop spans 16 amino acids. Germline-derived CDR1 and CDR2 are SGHRS and YFSETQ. V was cut by 3 bases and J by 4 bases, with 19 bases left in between. The CDR3 sequence: CASSSFGLGEAYGYTF. The CDR3 DNA is TGCGCCAGCAGCTCCTTCGGATTGGGAGAGGCCTATGGCTACACCTTC.

V and J are TRBV2 and TRBJ1-2; 10 nucleotides agree with TRBD1. The CDR3 consists of 13 residues. V lost 7 bases, J lost 8 bases, and 7 bases stayed unmatched. The germline V gene encodes CDR1 SNHLY and CDR2 FYNNEI. The CDR3 loop reads CASTPDRGRGYTF. CDR3 sequence (DNA): TGTGCCAGCACCCCTGACAGGGGGCGAGGCTACACCTTC.

V usage is TRBV28 and J usage is TRBJ1-2; maybe TRBD1 (5 bases). The CDR3 spans 12 residues. V lost 3 bases to trimming and J lost 8 bases, with 10 bases between them. The germline V gene encodes CDR1 MDHEN and CDR2 SYDVKM. The CDR3 nucleotides are TGTGCCAGCAGTTTTAGGGGTTGGGGCTACACCTTC. Its protein is CASSFRGWGYTF.

This clone has only one observation. The gene calls are TRBV6-1 and TRBJ2-5; 7 bases match TRBD1. Germline trimming cut 0 bases from V and 6 bases from J; bases unmatched to any gene: 7. This CDR3 contains 15 residues. Germline-derived CDR1 and CDR2 are MNHNS and SASEGT. This chain's CDR3 is CASSEAMDRLKTQYF. CDR3 coding DNA: TGTGCCAGCAGTGAAGCGATGGACAGGCTGAAGACCCAGTACTTC.